This paragraph reports one T cell receptor beta chain. Measured with immunoSEQ multiplex PCR; TCRdb has only the in-frame clones, and not every one. The sample yields about 110,000 clones, about nine tenths seen once. The data were obtained in a study of siplizumab effects on memory and regulatory T cells. V gave up 2 bases and J gave up 5 bases; unmatched junction bases: 11. CDR3 length: 16 residues. The source is a human donor in good health. The rearrangement uses TRBV23-1 and TRBJ1-1; 7 nucleotides agree with TRBD1. TRBV23-1 is reported as an ORF; its role is uncertain. Material: CD4+ T cells sorted from blood. DNA of the CDR3: TGCGCCAGCAGTCAAATCAAAGGGGGCGGGGGTACTGAAGCTTTCTTT. Translated, it gives CASSQIKGGGGTEAFF.